This TCR beta chain was captured by sequencing in a study of blood T cells in healthy people across ages. Study-wide results and caveats: Estimated diversity, derived from one million T cells, was regarded as an underestimate. The fall in TCR beta diversity per million T cells was roughly linear with age.

This clonotype was seen many times. The antigen is undetermined. V dropped 4 bases and J dropped 5 bases, with 20 bases sitting between them. The CDR3 has 16 residues. Germline lookup yields CDR1 SNHLY and CDR2 FYNNEI. A second PCR of 7 to 11 cycles used a sample-barcoded 5' primer and a J-beta primer mix. TCRdb called the 5' RACE reads again in MiXCR, with one record for every CDR3 protein. This sample has 1.5 million to 2 million distinct CDR3 sequences; 28% occur once, and the top ten carry more than 6%. This sequence joins TRBV2 and TRBJ2-5, with unresolved D. The clonotype originates from a woman aged 25 to 45 in good health. The source material was blood. CDR3 residues: CASSVSAPAGRETQYF. The CDR3 DNA is TGTGCCAGCAGTGTCTCCGCTCCTGCTGGTAGGGAGACCCAGTACTTC.